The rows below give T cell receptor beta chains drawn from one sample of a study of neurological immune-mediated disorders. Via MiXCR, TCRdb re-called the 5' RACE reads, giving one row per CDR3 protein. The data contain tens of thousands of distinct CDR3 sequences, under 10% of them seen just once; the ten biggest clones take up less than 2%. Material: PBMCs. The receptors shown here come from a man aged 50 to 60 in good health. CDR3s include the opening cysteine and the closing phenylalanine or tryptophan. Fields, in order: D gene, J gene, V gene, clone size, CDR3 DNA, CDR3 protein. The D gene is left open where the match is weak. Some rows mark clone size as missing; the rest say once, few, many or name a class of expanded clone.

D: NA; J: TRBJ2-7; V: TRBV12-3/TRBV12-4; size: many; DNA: TGTGCCAGCGGAGGCCCCCGGACCTACGAGCAGTACTTC; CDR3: CASGGPRTYEQYF
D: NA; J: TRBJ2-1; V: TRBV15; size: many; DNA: TGTGCCACCAGCAGAGATCTCGGGCTAGCCGGCTACAATGAGCAGTTCTTC; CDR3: CATSRDLGLAGYNEQFF
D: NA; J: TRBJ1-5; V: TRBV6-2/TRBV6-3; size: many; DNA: TGTGCCAGCAGTTACTCGGGTCAGCCCCAGCATTTT; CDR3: CASSYSGQPQHF
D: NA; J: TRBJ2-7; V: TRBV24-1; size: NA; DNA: TGTGCCACCAGTGACAGTACAGGGGAGGGTCACTACGAGCAGTACTTC; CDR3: CATSDSTGEGHYEQYF
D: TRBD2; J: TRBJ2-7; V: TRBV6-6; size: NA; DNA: TGTGCCAGCAGTAAACTAGCGGGTCATAGCGAGCAGTACTTC; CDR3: CASSKLAGHSEQYF
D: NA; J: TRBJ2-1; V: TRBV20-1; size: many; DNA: TGCAGTGCCCGGGGGGAACAGGGCCATGAGCAGTTCTTC; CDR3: CSARGEQGHEQFF
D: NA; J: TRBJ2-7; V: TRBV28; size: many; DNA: TGTGCCAGCAGGGACAGTCACTACGAGCAGTACTTC; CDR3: CASRDSHYEQYF
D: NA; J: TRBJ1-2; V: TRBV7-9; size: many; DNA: TGTGCCAGCAGCTTAAATCTAGGTTACGGCTACACCTTC; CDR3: CASSLNLGYGYTF
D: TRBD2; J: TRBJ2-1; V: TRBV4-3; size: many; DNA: TGCGCCAGCAGCCAAGATAACCGACTAGCGGATGAGCAGTTCTTC; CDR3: CASSQDNRLADEQFF
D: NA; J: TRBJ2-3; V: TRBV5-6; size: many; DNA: TGTGCCAGCAGCTCTCTCCGTGGGGGCACAGATACGCAGTATTTT; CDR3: CASSSLRGGTDTQYF
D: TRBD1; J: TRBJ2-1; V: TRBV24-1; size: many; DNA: TGTGCCACCAGTGATACGGGACAGGGGAACTACAATGAGCAGTTCTTC; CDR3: CATSDTGQGNYNEQFF
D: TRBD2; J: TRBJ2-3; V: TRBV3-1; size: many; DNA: TGTGCCAGCAGCCAAGATCTGGGACTAGCGGGAGAAAAATCAGATACGCAGTATTTT; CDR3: CASSQDLGLAGEKSDTQYF
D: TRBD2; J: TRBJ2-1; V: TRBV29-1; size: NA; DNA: TGCAGCGCCCGACTAGCGGGAGGGTCCGGGCAGTTCTTC; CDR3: CSARLAGGSGQFF
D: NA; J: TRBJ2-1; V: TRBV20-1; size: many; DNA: TGCAGTGCTAGAGAAGTGGTTACTGTTATGTACAATGAGCAGTTCTTC; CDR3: CSAREVVTVMYNEQFF
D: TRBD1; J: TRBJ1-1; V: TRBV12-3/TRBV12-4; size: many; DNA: TGTGCCAGTATCAGGGGGGCGAACACTGAAGCTTTCTTT; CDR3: CASIRGANTEAFF
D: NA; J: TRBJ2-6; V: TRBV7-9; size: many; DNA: TGTGCCAGCAGCATTGTATACTCTGGGGCCAACGTCCTGACTTTC; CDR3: CASSIVYSGANVLTF
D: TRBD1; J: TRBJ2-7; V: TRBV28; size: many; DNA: TGTGCCAGCCAAAGAGGGGACAGGGGGCTTGGGTTC; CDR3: CASQRGDRGLGF
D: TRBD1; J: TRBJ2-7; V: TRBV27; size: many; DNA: TGTGCCAGCAGTTTTTACCGGACAGGCGCCTCCTACGAGCAGTACTTC; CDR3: CASSFYRTGASYEQYF
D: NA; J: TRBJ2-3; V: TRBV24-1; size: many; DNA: TGTGCCACCAGTTATAATGGAGATACGCAGTATTTT; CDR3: CATSYNGDTQYF
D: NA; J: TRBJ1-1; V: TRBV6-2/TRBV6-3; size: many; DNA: TGTGCCAGCAACCAGGGGTTGGATGCTTTCTTT; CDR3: CASNQGLDAFF
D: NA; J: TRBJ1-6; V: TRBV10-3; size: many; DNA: TGTGCCATCAGTGAGTCGGGACTCCCCGGACCCCTCCACTTT; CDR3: CAISESGLPGPLHF
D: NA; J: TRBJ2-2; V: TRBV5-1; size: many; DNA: TGCGCCAGCAGCTTGGGGCCAGGGCAAACCGGGGAGCTGTTTTTT; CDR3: CASSLGPGQTGELFF
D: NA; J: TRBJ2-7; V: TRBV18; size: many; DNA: TGTGCCAGCTCACCACGTCAGGGGATGAACGAGCAGTACTTC; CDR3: CASSPRQGMNEQYF
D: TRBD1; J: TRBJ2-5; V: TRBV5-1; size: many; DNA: TGCGCCAGCAGCCGGGGACAGCTCCAAGAGACCCAGTACTTC; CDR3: CASSRGQLQETQYF
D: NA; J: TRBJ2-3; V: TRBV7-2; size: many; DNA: TGTGCCAGCAGCTTAGGATCTAGCACAGATACGCAGTATTTT; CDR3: CASSLGSSTDTQYF
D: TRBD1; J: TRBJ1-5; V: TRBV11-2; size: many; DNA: TGTGCCAGCAGCTTATGGGCAGGGACAGATCAGCCCCAGCATTTT; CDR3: CASSLWAGTDQPQHF
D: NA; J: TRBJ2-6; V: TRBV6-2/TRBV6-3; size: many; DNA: TGTGCCAGCAGCGGAGCGGTTAACTCTGGGGCCAACGTCCTGACTTTC; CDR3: CASSGAVNSGANVLTF
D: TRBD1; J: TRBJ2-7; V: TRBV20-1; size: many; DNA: TGCAGTGCCCGGCGACAGGGCCACGAGCAGTACTTC; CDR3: CSARRQGHEQYF
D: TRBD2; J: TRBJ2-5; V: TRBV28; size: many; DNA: TGTGCCAGCAGCCGTAGCGGGAGGGCCTTAGAGACCCAGTACTTC; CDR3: CASSRSGRALETQYF
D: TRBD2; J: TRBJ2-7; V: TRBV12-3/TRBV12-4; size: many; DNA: TGTGCCAGCAGCCCTGGGGGGGGTCGCGGGGAGCAGTACTTC; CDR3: CASSPGGGRGEQYF
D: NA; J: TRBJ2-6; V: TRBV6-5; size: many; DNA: TGTGCCAGCAGCCCGGGCCTTCCTTCTGGGGCCAACGTCCTGACTTTC; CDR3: CASSPGLPSGANVLTF
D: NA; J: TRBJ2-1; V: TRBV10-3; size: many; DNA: TGTGCCACCTCTGGAGCGAGCTCCTACAATGAGCAGTTCTTC; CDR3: CATSGASSYNEQFF
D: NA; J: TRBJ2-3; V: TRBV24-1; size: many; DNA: TGTGCCACCAGTGTCGGGGATACGCAGTATTTT; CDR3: CATSVGDTQYF
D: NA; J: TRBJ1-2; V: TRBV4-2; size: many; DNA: TGTGCCAGCAGCCAAGAAGGACAGCAAGGGTTTCTCTACACCTTC; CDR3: CASSQEGQQGFLYTF
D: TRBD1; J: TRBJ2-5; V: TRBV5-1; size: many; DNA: TGCGCCAGCAGCTTGCGGGCAGGGGGCGCGTCAGAGACCCAGTACTTC; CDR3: CASSLRAGGASETQYF
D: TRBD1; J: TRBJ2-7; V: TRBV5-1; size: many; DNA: TGCGCCAGCAGCTCGACGGGACAGGGGATCGACGAGCAGTACTTC; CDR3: CASSSTGQGIDEQYF
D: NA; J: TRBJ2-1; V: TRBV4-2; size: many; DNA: TGTGCCAGCAGCCCCGGGACGCAGGTCTACAATGAGCAGTTCTTC; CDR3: CASSPGTQVYNEQFF
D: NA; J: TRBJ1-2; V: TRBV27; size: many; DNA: TGTGCCAGCAGTTTAGACCGGGCAAAAACCTATGGCTACACCTTC; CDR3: CASSLDRAKTYGYTF
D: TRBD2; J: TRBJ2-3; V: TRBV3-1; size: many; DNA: TGTGCCAGCAGCCAAGGGCTAGCGGGGGGGCCCACAGATACGCAGTATTTT; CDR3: CASSQGLAGGPTDTQYF
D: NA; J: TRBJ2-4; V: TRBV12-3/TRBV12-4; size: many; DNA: TGTGCCAGCAGTCCTTATTCCGGCCCTCAGTACTTC; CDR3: CASSPYSGPQYF
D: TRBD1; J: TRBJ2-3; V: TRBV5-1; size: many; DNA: TGCGCCAGCAGGGACGGACAGGGACCCACAGATACGCAGTATTTT; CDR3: CASRDGQGPTDTQYF
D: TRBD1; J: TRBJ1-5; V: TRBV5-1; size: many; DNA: TGCGCCAGCAGCTCGGGAGTACAGGGGGGGGGAAGCAATCAGCCCCAGCATTTT; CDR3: CASSSGVQGGGSNQPQHF
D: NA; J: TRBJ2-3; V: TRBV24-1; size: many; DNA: TGTGCCACCAGTCCCGCGGATTGGACCCGCACAGATACGCAGTATTTT; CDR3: CATSPADWTRTDTQYF
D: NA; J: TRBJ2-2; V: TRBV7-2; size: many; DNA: TGTGCCAGCAGCTCCCAGGGGGGGAACACCGGGGAGCTGTTTTTT; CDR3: CASSSQGGNTGELFF
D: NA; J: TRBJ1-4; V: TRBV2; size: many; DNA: TGTGCCAGTGCCAGTACTTCAACTAATGAAAAACTGTTTTTT; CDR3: CASASTSTNEKLFF
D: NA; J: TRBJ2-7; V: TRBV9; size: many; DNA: TGTGCCAGCAGCCCCCACGGGAACTCCTACGAGCAGTACTTC; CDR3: CASSPHGNSYEQYF
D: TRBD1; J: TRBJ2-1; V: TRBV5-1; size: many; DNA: TGCGCCAGCAGTCCCACAGGGGGTCTCTCCTACAATGAGCAGTTCTTC; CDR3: CASSPTGGLSYNEQFF